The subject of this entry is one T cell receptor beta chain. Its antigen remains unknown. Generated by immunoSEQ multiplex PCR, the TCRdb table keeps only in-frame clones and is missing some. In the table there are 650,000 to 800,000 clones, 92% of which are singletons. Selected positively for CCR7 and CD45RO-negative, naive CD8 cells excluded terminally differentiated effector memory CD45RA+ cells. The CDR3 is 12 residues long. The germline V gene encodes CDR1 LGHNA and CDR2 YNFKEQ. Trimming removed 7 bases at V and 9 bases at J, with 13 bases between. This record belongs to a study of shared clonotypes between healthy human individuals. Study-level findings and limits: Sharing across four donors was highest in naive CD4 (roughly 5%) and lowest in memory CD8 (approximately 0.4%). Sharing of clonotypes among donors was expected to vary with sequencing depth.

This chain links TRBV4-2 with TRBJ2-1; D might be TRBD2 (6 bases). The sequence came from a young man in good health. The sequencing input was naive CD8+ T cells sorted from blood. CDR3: CASTPDGGEQFF. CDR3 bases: TGTGCCAGCACCCCAGACGGGGGTGAGCAGTTCTTC.